This TCR beta chain was observed in a study of cytomegalovirus exposure and HLA in healthy donors. Use of 60 Vbeta and 13 Jbeta primers characterized the PCR. Per the original methods: Counted up in a later analysis, unique TCR beta chains came to about 80 million, with 9.5 million to 13 million shared. This table comes from immunoSEQ multiplex PCR, and its TCRdb copy is limited to in-frame clones, with some not included. From that table come the V and J calls and clone size; the DNA was used to work out D and trimming. The top ten clones hold 9.5% to 13% of a sample with about 110,000 clones, roughly 71% of them seen once. CDR1 and CDR2 from the germline V gene are SGHNT and YENEEA. Trimming removed 0 bases from V and 8 bases from J, with 13 bases in between. The CDR3 length is 15 residues. Note on this clone: Its antigen is unidentified.

Study results and limitations: Later analysis demonstrated an association between a missense DCLRE1C variant and TCR beta V- and J-gene trimming.

Sequencing was performed on PBMCs. The rearrangement uses TRBV11-3 and TRBJ1-4; perhaps TRBD1 as D (6 bases). This clonotype was obtained from a man aged 35 to 55 in good health and CMV-seropositive. For the CDR3, the DNA is TGTGCCAGCAGCTTAGATGAACAGGGCCGGGAAAAACTGTTTTTT. Its protein is CASSLDEQGREKLFF.